One and the same sample provided the 29 T cell receptor beta chains below, sequenced in a study of cytomegalovirus exposure and HLA in healthy donors listed by TCRdb under 2017. Libraries were prepared through the immunoSEQ multiplex PCR assay. For the multiplex PCR, a mixture combining 60 forward primers for TCR Vbeta segments and 13 reverse primers for TCR Jbeta segments was used. TCRdb took over this immuneACCESS table, retaining in-frame rearrangements with V and J assigned. Such tables are incomplete; in checked studies, under half of the missing clones stem from an unresolved V gene, and the remainder is unexplained. Across this sample there are about 140,000 clones, with roughly 80% seen only once. The top ten constitute 2.5% to 3.5% of the sample. Sample: PBMCs. These receptors came from a man aged 40-49 years in good health and CMV-seronegative.

V usage is TRBV11-2 and J usage is TRBJ1-1; TRBD1 might be the D (5 bases). The ends were cut back, 7 bases at V and 8 bases at J, with 17 bases in the middle. The germline gives CDR1 SGHAT, CDR2 FQNNGV. The CDR3 covers 13 residues. The CDR3 DNA sequence: TGTGCCAGCACCACGGGGGGAGGATTGGAAGCTTTCTTT. It translates to CASTTGGGLEAFF.

The rearrangement uses TRBV4-3 and TRBJ2-3; the match to TRBD2 covers 16 bases. The CDR3 length is 18 residues. Germline trimming cut 0 bases from V and 5 bases from J; bases unmatched to any gene: 5. Looked up from germline, CDR1 is LGHNA and CDR2 is YSLEER. In DNA, the CDR3 is TGCGCCAGCAGCCAAGATTTGGGACTAGCGGGAGGGGAAGATACGCAGTATTTT. It is translated as CASSQDLGLAGGEDTQYF.

The chain has TRBV5-1 and TRBJ1-1; a possible D gene is TRBD1 (5 bases). Germline V gives CDR1 SGHRS, CDR2 YFSETQ. Trimming removed 1 base from V and 3 bases from J, with 16 bases in between. The CDR3 loop spans 16 amino acids. The CDR3: CASSLTNDGADTEAFF. The CDR3 nucleotides read TGCGCCAGCAGCTTGACGAATGATGGGGCGGACACTGAAGCTTTCTTT.

This clone showed up just a few times. V usage is TRBV6-6 and J usage is TRBJ2-7; a possible D gene is TRBD1 (6 bases). The germline CDR1 and CDR2 sequences are MNHNY and SVGAGI (reference sequence). V gave up 2 bases and J gave up 3 bases, with 8 bases separating them. There are 13 residues in the CDR3. CDR3 sequence (DNA): TGTGCCAGCAGTTACCCGGACAGCTACGAGCAGTACTTC. It codes for CASSYPDSYEQYF.

The sample holds one count of this clone. The chain couples TRBV30 to TRBJ2-2; 10 positions agree with TRBD1. The CDR3 length is 15 residues. Germline assignment: CDR1 GTSNPN and CDR2 SVGIG (reference sequence). V was pared by 1 base and J by 3 bases, with 2 bases of the junction left unmatched. The CDR3 region is CAWSGGQGYTGELFF. The DNA of the CDR3 is TGTGCCTGGAGTGGGGGACAGGGGTACACCGGGGAGCTGTTTTTT.

The V call is TRBV7-3, the J call TRBJ2-6; unclear D gene. V lost 5 bases and J lost 0, with 11 bases in between. The CDR3 is 16 amino acids. CDR1 and CDR2 from the germline V gene are SGHTA and FQGTGA. In DNA form, the CDR3 reads TGTGCCAGCAGCCTAAACCCGAGCTCTGGGGCCAACGTCCTGACTTTC. This encodes CASSLNPSSGANVLTF.

The V and J genes are TRBV30 and TRBJ1-4; D unclear. CDR3 length: 16 amino acids. With 6 bases removed from V and 0 bases from J, the gap between germline ends came to 17 bases. Germline-derived CDR1 and CDR2 are GTSNPN and SVGIG (reference sequence). DNA for the CDR3: TGTGCCTGTTCCCGACGATTGACTGCAACTAATGAAAAACTGTTTTTT. It encodes CACSRRLTATNEKLFF.

This clone has only a few counts. This rearrangement joins TRBV10-3 to TRBJ2-7; 12 bases fit TRBD1. Per the germline V gene, CDR1 is ENHRY and CDR2 is SYGVKD. This CDR3 region has 12 residues. With 9 bases clipped from V and 7 bases from J, the junction kept 4 bases outside the gene matches. CDR3 DNA sequence: TGTGCCATAGGGACAGGGGGCGAGGAGCAGTACTTC. Translating it yields CAIGTGGEEQYF.

This chain uses TRBV7-9 with TRBJ2-7; maybe TRBD2 (5 bases). CDR3 length: 13 amino acids. V shed 5 bases and J shed 2 bases, with 10 bases lying between them. Germline CDR1 and CDR2: SEHNR and FQNEAQ (reference sequence). The CDR3 loop reads CASSPPGTYEQYF. In DNA form, the CDR3 reads TGTGCCAGCAGCCCTCCCGGGACCTACGAGCAGTACTTC.

This clone was counted a single time. CDR3 residues: CAWSGGTNGSFSYNEQFF. The CDR3 DNA reads TGTGCCTGGAGTGGGGGGACTAACGGGAGTTTCTCCTACAATGAGCAGTTCTTC. V gene TRBV30 combines with J gene TRBJ2-1; 7 nucleotides align to TRBD2. Germline CDR1 GTSNPN, CDR2 SVGIG (reference sequence). The CDR3 covers 18 residues. V was clipped by 1 base and J by 0 bases; unmatched bases: 12.

The chain is built from TRBV28 and TRBJ2-7; 11 bases align to TRBD2. The junction had 8 bases not matched to a gene; V was cut back by 6 bases and J by 1 base. Germline CDR1 reads MDHEN; CDR2 reads SYDVKM. The CDR3 sequence is 16 residues long. The CDR3 nucleotides are TGTGCCAGCAGCCTCTCCGGGACTAGCGGATCCTACGAGCAGTACTTC. Translated: CASSLSGTSGSYEQYF. Based on the CDR3 plus reference TRBV28 and TRBJ2-7, the full variable domain is DVKVTQSSRYLVKRTGEKVFLECVQDMDHENMFWYRQDPGLGLRLIYFSYDVKMKEKGDIPEGYSVSREKKERFSLILESASTNQTSMYLCASSLSGTSGSYEQYFGPGTRLTVT.

V and J are TRBV7-3 and TRBJ1-1; a weak D match, TRBD1 (6 bases). The CDR3 is 15 amino acids. V was shortened by 2 bases and J by 1 base, with 11 bases between the two germline ends. Germline loops: CDR1 SGHTA, CDR2 FQGTGA. The CDR3 region is CASSLYGGPNTEAFF. The CDR3, as DNA: TGTGCCAGCAGCTTATACGGGGGGCCGAACACTGAAGCTTTCTTT.

This chain joins TRBV4-3 and TRBJ2-7; possibly TRBD1 for D (7 bases). The CDR3 consists of 15 residues. V lost 0 bases and J lost 4, with 13 bases in between. From germline, CDR1 is LGHNA and CDR2 YSLEER. CDR3 sequence (DNA): TGCGCCAGCAGCCAAGAGGCGGGACAGCAGTACGAGCAGTACTTC. Amino acid sequence: CASSQEAGQQYEQYF.

The V gene is TRBV27, the J gene TRBJ2-5; 9 nucleotides align to TRBD2. The CDR3 is 15 amino acids. Germline CDR1 MNHEY, CDR2 SMNVEV (reference sequence). The junction had 9 bases not matched to a gene; V was cut back by 5 bases and J by 5 bases. CDR3 region: CASSALGGGAETQYF. In nucleotides, the CDR3 is TGTGCCAGCAGTGCGCTAGGCGGGGGGGCCGAGACCCAGTACTTC.

This clone turned up a few times. The V call is TRBV5-4, the J call TRBJ2-1; the match to TRBD1 covers 7 bases. J gave up 0 bases and V 5 bases, and 8 bases lay outside the gene matches. The CDR3 runs 16 residues. In germline, CDR1 is SGHNT, CDR2 YYREEE (reference sequence). The CDR3 coding sequence is TGTGCCAGCAGGCCCGGGACAGCCTTCTCCTACAATGAGCAGTTCTTC. It translates to CASRPGTAFSYNEQFF.

V and J are TRBV2 and TRBJ2-3; TRBD1 is a possible D gene (6 bases). V was cut by 8 bases and J by 0 bases, with 9 bases left in between. Germline V gene sequence: CDR1 SNHLY, CDR2 FYNNEI. CDR3 size: 13 residues. CDR3 in DNA: TGTGCCAGCGAAGGACAGAGCACAGATACGCAGTATTTT. Protein: CASEGQSTDTQYF.

V and J are TRBV2 and TRBJ1-1, with D perhaps TRBD1 (5 bases). The CDR3 sequence is 14 residues long. Germline CDR1 SNHLY, CDR2 FYNNEI. Trimming removed 6 bases at V and 8 bases at J, with 19 bases between. CDR3 coding DNA: TGTGCCAGCAGCCGAAGGGAGGGTGGGGGAGAAGCTTTCTTT. As protein: CASSRREGGGEAFF.

The chain employs TRBV9 and TRBJ2-1; 7 nucleotides align to TRBD2. V gave up 2 bases and J gave up 8 bases; unmatched junction bases: 4. The CDR3 consists of 13 residues. Germline V gene sequence: CDR1 SGDLS, CDR2 YYNGEE. The CDR3 nucleotides read TGTGCCAGCAGCGTCCGGGGGGTGGATGAGCAGTTCTTC. This translates into CASSVRGVDEQFF.

The chain links TRBV4-1 to TRBJ1-4; 12 bases are a match to TRBD1. The V and J ends lost 1 base and 7 bases, in that order; junction bases with no gene match: 4. The CDR3 contains 16 residues. The germline V gene has CDR1 MGHRA and CDR2 YSYEKL. CDR3 DNA: TGCGCCAGCAGCCAAGGGGGACAGGGGGCACTTGAAAAACTGTTTTTT. Amino acid sequence: CASSQGGQGALEKLFF.

The chain couples TRBV27 to TRBJ2-5, with D possibly matching TRBD2 (5 bases). CDR1 is MNHEY, CDR2 SMNVEV, per germline (reference sequence). The CDR3 extends over 12 amino acids. V lost 6 bases and J 7 bases, leaving 12 bases between the germline ends. The CDR3 nucleotides are TGTGCCAGCAGCCCCTGGGCGGGGACCCAGTACTTC. Residues: CASSPWAGTQYF.

This clone was seen only a few times. The chain couples TRBV19 to TRBJ1-4; D is unclear. Looked up from germline, CDR1 is LNHDA and CDR2 is SQIVND (reference sequence). The CDR3 is made up of 13 amino acids. The V end lost 6 bases, the J end lost 6 bases, and 11 bases lay between the germline ends. CDR3 coding DNA: TGTGCCAGTAGCGGTCAGGTTGATGAAAAACTGTTTTTT. Encoded protein: CASSGQVDEKLFF. The variable domain in full, with the rest retrieved from reference TRBV19 and TRBJ1-4, is DGGITQSPKYLFRKEGQNVTLSCEQNLNHDAMYWYRQDPGQGLRLIYYSQIVNDFQKGDIAEGYSVSREKKESFPLTVTSAQKNPTAFYLCASSGQVDEKLFFGSGTQLSVL.

The gene calls are TRBV7-9 and TRBJ2-5; TRBD2 is a possible D gene (6 bases). The CDR3 has 13 amino acids. Trimming cost V 5 bases and J 5 bases, with 12 bases left between them. From germline, CDR1 is SEHNR and CDR2 FQNEAQ (reference sequence). CDR3 sequence (DNA): TGTGCCAGCAGCCGCAGGGAGGAGGAGACCCAGTACTTC. Translated: CASSRREEETQYF.

This clone was seen only a few times. This sequence joins TRBV6-1 and TRBJ1-1, with D possibly matching TRBD1 (5 bases). The CDR3 is 13 residues long. Per germline, CDR1 MNHNS and CDR2 SASEGT. Trimming took 6 bases from V and 2 from J, leaving 10 bases between them. The CDR3 reads CASSRVANTEAFF. DNA for the CDR3: TGTGCCAGCAGCAGGGTCGCCAACACTGAAGCTTTCTTT.

The V gene is TRBV7-2, the J gene TRBJ2-1; no firm D call. CDR3 length: 14 amino acids. The ends were cut back, 3 bases at V and 10 bases at J, with 16 bases in the middle. The germline gives CDR1 SGHTA, CDR2 FQGNSA. DNA for the CDR3: TGTGCCAGCAGCTTCTCTTTCGGTCCCTACGAGCAGTTCTTC. Translation: CASSFSFGPYEQFF.

This chain uses TRBV7-3 with TRBJ2-1, with 11 bases fitting TRBD1. V lost 4 bases and J lost 9; bases outside the gene matches: 5. Per the germline V gene, CDR1 is SGHTA and CDR2 is FQGTGA. The CDR3 runs to 14 residues. The CDR3 bases are TGTGCCAGCAGCTCAGGACAGGGGGCTGTTGAGCAGTTCTTC. It encodes CASSSGQGAVEQFF.

This chain uses TRBV5-1 with TRBJ2-5, with a weak D call TRBD2 (5 bases). This CDR3 spans 13 amino acids. Germline CDR1 is SGHRS and CDR2 is YFSETQ. V shed 2 bases and J shed 3 bases, with 8 bases lying between them. The CDR3 loop reads CASSFGDEETQYF. DNA of the CDR3: TGCGCCAGCAGCTTCGGGGATGAAGAGACCCAGTACTTC.

As DNA, the CDR3 is TGTGCCACAAAGGCGGGGCTGGTCACTGAAGCTTTCTTT. The encoded protein is CATKAGLVTEAFF. This chain links TRBV19 with TRBJ1-1, with D perhaps TRBD1 (5 bases). Germline CDR1 and CDR2: LNHDA and SQIVND (reference sequence). V lost 10 bases and J 4 bases, leaving 16 bases between the germline ends. The CDR3 totals 13 residues.

In this sample, this clone turned up a few times. The chain has TRBV28 and TRBJ2-1; D gene uncertain. The length of the CDR3 is 12 residues. V was clipped by 6 bases and J by 9 bases, with 12 bases between them. CDR1 is MDHEN, CDR2 SYDVKM, per germline. Written as DNA, the CDR3 is TGTGCCAGCAGCCCCTACGGTCCTGAGCAGTTCTTC. Translating it yields CASSPYGPEQFF.

CDR3 sequence (DNA): TGTGCCAGCATCCCGGGTCAAGGAGGCTCCTACGAGCAGTACTTC. Protein sequence: CASIPGQGGSYEQYF. The chain is built from TRBV28 and TRBJ2-7, with D maybe TRBD2 (5 bases). This CDR3 is built from 15 residues. Germline V gives CDR1 MDHEN, CDR2 SYDVKM. V gave up 7 bases and J gave up 0 bases, with 16 bases separating them.